This T cell receptor beta chain was sequenced in a study of response to subunit inactivated influenza vaccine. TCRdb used MiXCR to reprocess the RT-PCR reads, holding one entry per CDR3 protein. The sample lists around 850,000 distinct CDR3 sequences; approximately 17% were seen once. This clonotype was seen a handful of times. The CDR3 contains 15 residues. The germline V gene encodes CDR1 SGHDT and CDR2 YYEEEE. V dropped 4 bases and J dropped 2 bases, with 16 bases sitting between them. Source: PBMCs from blood, taken 5 days after vaccination. The J gene is TRBJ2-7, the V gene TRBV5-6, with D perhaps assigned TRBD1 or TRBD2 (5 bases each). The receptor's source is a man aged 50 or older who received an inactivated influenza vaccine. CDR3 nucleotides: TGTGCCAGCAGCGCCGAACGGTTGGGGGCCTACGAGCAGTACTTC. This codes for CASSAERLGAYEQYF.